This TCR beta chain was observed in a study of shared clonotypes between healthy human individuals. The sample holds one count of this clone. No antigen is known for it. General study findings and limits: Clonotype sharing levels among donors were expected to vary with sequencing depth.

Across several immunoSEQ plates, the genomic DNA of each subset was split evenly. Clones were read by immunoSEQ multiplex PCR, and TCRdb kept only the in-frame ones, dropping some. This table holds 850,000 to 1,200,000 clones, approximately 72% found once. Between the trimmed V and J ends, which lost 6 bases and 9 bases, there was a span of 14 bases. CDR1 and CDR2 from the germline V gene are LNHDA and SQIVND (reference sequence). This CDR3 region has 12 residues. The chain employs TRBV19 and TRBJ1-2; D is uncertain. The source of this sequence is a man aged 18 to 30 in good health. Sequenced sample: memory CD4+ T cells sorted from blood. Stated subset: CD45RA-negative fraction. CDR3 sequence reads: CASSRQEGRYTF. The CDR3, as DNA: TGTGCCAGTAGCCGGCAGGAGGGCCGCTACACCTTC. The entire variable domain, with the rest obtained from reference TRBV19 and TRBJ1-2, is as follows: DGGITQSPKYLFRKEGQNVTLSCEQNLNHDAMYWYRQDPGQGLRLIYYSQIVNDFQKGDIAEGYSVSREKKESFPLTVTSAQKNPTAFYLCASSRQEGRYTFGSGTRLTVV.